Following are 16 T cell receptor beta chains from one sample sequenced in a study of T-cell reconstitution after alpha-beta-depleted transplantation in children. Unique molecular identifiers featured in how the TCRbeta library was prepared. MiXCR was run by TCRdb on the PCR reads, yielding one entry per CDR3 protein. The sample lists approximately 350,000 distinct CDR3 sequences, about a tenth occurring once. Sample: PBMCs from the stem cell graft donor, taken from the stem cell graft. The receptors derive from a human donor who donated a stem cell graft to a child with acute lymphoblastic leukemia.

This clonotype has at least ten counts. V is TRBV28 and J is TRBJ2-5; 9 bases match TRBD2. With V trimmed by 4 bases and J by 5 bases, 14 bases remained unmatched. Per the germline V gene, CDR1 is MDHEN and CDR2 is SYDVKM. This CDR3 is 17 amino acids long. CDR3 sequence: CASSSPVSGSLRETQYF. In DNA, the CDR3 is TGTGCCAGCAGTTCCCCGGTTAGCGGGAGCCTTAGGGAGACCCAGTACTTC.

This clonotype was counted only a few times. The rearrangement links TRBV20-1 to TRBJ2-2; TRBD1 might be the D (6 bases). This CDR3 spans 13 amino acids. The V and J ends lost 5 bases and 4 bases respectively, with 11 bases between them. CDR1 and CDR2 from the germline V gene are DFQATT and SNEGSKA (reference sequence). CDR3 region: CSAGTGFTGELFF. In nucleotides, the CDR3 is TGCAGTGCTGGAACAGGGTTCACCGGGGAGCTGTTTTTT.

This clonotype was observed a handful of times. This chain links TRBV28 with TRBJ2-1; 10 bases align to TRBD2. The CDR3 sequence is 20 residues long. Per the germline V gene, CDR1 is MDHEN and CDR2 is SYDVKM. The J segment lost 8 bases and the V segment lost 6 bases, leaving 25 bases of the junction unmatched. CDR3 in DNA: TGTGCCAGCAGCCTCTGGGGCGGGGCTCCCTCAGCGGGAGGGCCCCATGAGCAGTTCTTC. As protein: CASSLWGGAPSAGGPHEQFF.

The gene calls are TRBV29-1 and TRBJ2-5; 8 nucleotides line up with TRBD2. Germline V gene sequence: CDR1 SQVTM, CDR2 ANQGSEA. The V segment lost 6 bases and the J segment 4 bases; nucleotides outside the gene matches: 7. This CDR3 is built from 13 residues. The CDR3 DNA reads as TGCAGCGTACCCAGCGGGAGCGGAGAGACCCAGTACTTC. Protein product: CSVPSGSGETQYF. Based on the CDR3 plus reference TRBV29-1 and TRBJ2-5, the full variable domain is SAVISQKPSRDICQRGTSLTIQCQVDSQVTMMFWYRQQPGQSLTLIATANQGSEATYESGFVIDKFPISRPNLTFSTLTVSNMSPEDSSIYLCSVPSGSGETQYFGPGTRLLVL.

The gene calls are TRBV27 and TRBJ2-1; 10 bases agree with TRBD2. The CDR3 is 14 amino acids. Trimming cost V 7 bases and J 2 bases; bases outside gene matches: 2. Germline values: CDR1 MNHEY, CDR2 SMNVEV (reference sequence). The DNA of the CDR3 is TGTGCCAGCATAGGACTAGCGGCCTACAATGAGCAGTTCTTC. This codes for CASIGLAAYNEQFF.

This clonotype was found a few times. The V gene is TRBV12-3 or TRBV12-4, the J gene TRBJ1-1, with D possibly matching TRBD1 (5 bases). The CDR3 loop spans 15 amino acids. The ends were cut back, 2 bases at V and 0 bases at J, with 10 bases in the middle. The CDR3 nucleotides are TGTGCCAGCAGTTTACGGACATCTATGAACACTGAAGCTTTCTTT. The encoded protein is CASSLRTSMNTEAFF.

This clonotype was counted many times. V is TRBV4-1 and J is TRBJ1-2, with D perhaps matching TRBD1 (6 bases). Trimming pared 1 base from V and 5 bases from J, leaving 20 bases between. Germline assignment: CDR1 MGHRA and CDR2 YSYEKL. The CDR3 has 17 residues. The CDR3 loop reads CASSQAAGIGGWYGYTF. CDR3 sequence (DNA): TGCGCCAGCAGCCAAGCGGCGGGGATCGGGGGCTGGTATGGCTACACCTTC.

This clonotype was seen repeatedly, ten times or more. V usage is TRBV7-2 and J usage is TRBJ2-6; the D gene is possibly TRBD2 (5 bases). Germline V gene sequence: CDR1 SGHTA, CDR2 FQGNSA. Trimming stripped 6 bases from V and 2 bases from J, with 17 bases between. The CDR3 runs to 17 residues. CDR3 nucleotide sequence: TGTGCCAGCAGTCCCCCTAAGGTGGGAGCTGGGGCCAACGTCCTGACTTTC. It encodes CASSPPKVGAGANVLTF. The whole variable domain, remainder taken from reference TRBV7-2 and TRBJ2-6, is GAGVSQSPSNKVTEKGKDVELRCDPISGHTALYWYRQSLGQGLEFLIYFQGNSAPDKSGLPSDRFSAERTGGSVSTLTIQRTQQEDSAVYLCASSPPKVGAGANVLTFGAGSRLTVL.

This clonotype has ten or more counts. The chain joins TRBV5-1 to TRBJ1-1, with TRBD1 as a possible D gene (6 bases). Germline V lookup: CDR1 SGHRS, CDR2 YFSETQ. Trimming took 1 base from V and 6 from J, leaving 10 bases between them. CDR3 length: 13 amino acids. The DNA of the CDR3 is TGCGCCAGCAGCTTGACAGGGATACCTGAAGCTTTCTTT. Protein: CASSLTGIPEAFF.

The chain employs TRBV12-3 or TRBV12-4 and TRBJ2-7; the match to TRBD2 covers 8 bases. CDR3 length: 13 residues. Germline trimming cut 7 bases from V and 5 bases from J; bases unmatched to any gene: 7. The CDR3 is CASTFSGAHEQYF. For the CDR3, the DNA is TGTGCCAGCACCTTTAGCGGGGCCCACGAGCAGTACTTC.

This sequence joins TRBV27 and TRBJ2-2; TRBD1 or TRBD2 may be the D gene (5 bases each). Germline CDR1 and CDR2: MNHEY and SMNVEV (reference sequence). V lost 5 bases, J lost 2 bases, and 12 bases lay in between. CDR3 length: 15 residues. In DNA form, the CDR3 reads TGTGCCAGCAGTACACGGGACGGCAACACCGGGGAGCTGTTTTTT. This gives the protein CASSTRDGNTGELFF.

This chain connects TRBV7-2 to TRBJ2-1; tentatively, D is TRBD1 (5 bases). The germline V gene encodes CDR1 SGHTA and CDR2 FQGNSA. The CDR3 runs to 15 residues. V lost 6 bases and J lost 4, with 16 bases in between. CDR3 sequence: CASRAKFRVYNEQFF. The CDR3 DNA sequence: TGTGCCAGCAGAGCCAAATTCAGGGTTTACAATGAGCAGTTCTTC.

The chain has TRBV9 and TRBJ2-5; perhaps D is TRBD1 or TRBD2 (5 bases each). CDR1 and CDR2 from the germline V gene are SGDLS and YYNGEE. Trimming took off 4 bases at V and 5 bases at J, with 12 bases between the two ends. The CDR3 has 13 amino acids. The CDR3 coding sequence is TGTGCCAGCAGCTTCCGGGACCGGGAGACCCAGTACTTC. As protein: CASSFRDRETQYF.

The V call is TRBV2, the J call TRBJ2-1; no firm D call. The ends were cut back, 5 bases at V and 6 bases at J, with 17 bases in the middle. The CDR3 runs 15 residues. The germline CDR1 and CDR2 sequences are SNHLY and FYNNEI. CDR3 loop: CASSRQQGYLNEQFF. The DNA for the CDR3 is TGTGCCAGCAGTCGGCAACAAGGGTATCTCAATGAGCAGTTCTTC. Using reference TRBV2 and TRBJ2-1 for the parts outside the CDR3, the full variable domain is EPEVTQTPSHQVTQMGQEVILRCVPISNHLYFYWYRQILGQKVEFLVSFYNNEISEKSEIFDDQFSVERPDGSNFTLKIRSTKLEDSAMYFCASSRQQGYLNEQFFGPGTRLTVL.

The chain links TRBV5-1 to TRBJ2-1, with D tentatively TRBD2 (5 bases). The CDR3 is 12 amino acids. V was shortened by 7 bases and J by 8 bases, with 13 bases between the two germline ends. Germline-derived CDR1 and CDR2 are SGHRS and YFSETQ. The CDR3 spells CASGEYGDEQFF. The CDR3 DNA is TGCGCCAGCGGGGAGTACGGGGATGAGCAGTTCTTC.

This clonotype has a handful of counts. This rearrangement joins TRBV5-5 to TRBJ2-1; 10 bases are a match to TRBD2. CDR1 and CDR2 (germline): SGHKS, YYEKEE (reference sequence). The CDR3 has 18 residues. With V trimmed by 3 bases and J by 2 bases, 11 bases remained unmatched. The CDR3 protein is CASSSAEGLAEPYNEQFF. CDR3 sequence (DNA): TGTGCCAGCAGCTCGGCGGAAGGACTAGCGGAACCCTACAATGAGCAGTTCTTC. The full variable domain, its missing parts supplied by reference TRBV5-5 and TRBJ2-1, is DAGVTQSPTHLIKTRGQQVTLRCSPISGHKSVSWYQQVLGQGPQFIFQYYEKEERGRGNFPDRFSARQFPNYSSELNVNALLLGDSALYLCASSSAEGLAEPYNEQFFGPGTRLTVL.